This entry features one T cell receptor beta chain sequence. This specimen comes from a study of blood T cell repertoires in COVID-19. On the study more broadly: Acute and convalescent COVID-19 samples came from the United States, Italy and Spain.

Participant ages covered about 18 to 90 years across about 22 US areas. Membership in each cohort depended on participant-reported clinical history. The germline V gene has CDR1 SGHDN and CDR2 FVKESK. This CDR3 has 16 amino acids. Trimming at V came to 1 base and at J to 0 bases, leaving 5 bases not matched to a gene. Study processing details: Reference gene primer amplification in the assay estimated nucleated cell counts. Repertoires were generated with immunoSEQ multiplex PCR, while TCRdb's copy carries only in-frame clones and drops some. D and trimming come from the DNA, and the V and J calls and clone size come from that table. This sample carries about 250,000 clones, about 82% of them seen once, and the ten largest clones take approximately 9%.

The material sequenced was PBMCs or T cells enriched from blood (not recorded which). The V call is TRBV14, the J call TRBJ1-2; 7 bases agree with TRBD1. The sequence derives from a woman aged 45 to 65 with acute COVID-19. This chain's CDR3 is CASSQGQGPTNYGYTF. The CDR3 DNA is TGTGCCAGCAGCCAAGGACAGGGACCCACTAACTATGGCTACACCTTC.